Listed below are T cell receptor beta chains from one sample, sequenced in a study of Graves' ophthalmopathy and Graves' hyperthyroidism. TCRdb re-derived calls from the multiplex PCR reads in MiXCR, one entry per CDR3 protein. Of a few hundred thousand distinct CDR3 sequences in the sample, over 20% were seen once. Input material: peripheral blood. These receptors all stem from a woman aged 18-29 years with stable Graves' hyperthyroidism. CDR3s include the opening cysteine and the closing phenylalanine or tryptophan. The order of the fields is CDR3 protein, J gene, V gene.

CASRKIGNAENIQYF TRBJ2-4 TRBV6-1
CSVDGSGSGNHYEQYF TRBJ2-7 TRBV29-1
CASSSKASGRASHEQYF TRBJ2-7 TRBV5-1
CASSMDRVGNTEAFF TRBJ1-1 TRBV19
CASSEVQEGSETQYF TRBJ2-5 TRBV6-1
CASSLTRDLGYTF TRBJ1-2 TRBV27
CASSYSYSPAAYEQYF TRBJ2-7 TRBV6-5
CASSVGQGINEQFF TRBJ2-1 TRBV27
CASSSIKDFYEQYF TRBJ2-7 TRBV27
CASSLVGRTRTGELFF TRBJ2-2 TRBV5-1
CASSQGGRTVYGYTF TRBJ1-2 TRBV7-8
CSVSGSGAYEQYF TRBJ2-7 TRBV29-1
CASSVDRDSQETQYF TRBJ2-5 TRBV6-1
CASSQQTLGYEQYF TRBJ2-7 TRBV4-1
CASSDFGTGTILF TRBJ2-7 TRBV6-2/TRBV6-3
CASSYLQGYSYEQYF TRBJ2-7 TRBV6-5
CASSEQTISRETQYF TRBJ2-5 TRBV2
CSVMQETQYF TRBJ2-5 TRBV29-1
CASSQEPRLAKNIQYF TRBJ2-4 TRBV4-1
CASSSLAGSGQETQYF TRBJ2-5 TRBV5-5
CSARALAGGPSETQYF TRBJ2-5 TRBV20-1
CSAGPGGSYEQYF TRBJ2-7 TRBV20-1
CSARPTGVVSGEQYF TRBJ2-7 TRBV20-1
CASRALGAGAYEQYF TRBJ2-7 TRBV6-1
CATSAGGRGLSGANVLTF TRBJ2-6 TRBV24-1
CASSSSPGGGYEQYF TRBJ2-7 TRBV9
CASSLFGAGVTEAFF TRBJ1-1 TRBV5-1